This is a list of T cell receptor beta chains from one sample in a study of T cells in Graves' hyperthyroidism and ophthalmopathy. TCRdb reprocessed the multiplex PCR reads via MiXCR and lists one record per CDR3 protein. The table shows approximately 330,000 distinct CDR3 sequences, with roughly an eighth occurring only once. The sample taken for sequencing was blood. The receptor source for this set is a woman aged 40 to 55 with Graves' ophthalmopathy. Both conserved end residues are part of each CDR3. Each record gives: J gene, V gene, D gene, clone size, CDR3 DNA, CDR3 protein. The D gene is left open where the match is weak. For some rows the clone size is stated as once, few or many, or as a class when expanded; others skip it.

j_gene: TRBJ1-2
v_gene: TRBV6-1
d_gene: TRBD1
abundance: NA
CDR3nt: TGTGCCAGCAGTTCGGGACAGGTAACGGGCTACACCTTC
CDR3aa: CASSSGQVTGYTF

j_gene: TRBJ2-1
v_gene: TRBV11-2
d_gene: TRBD2
abundance: many
CDR3nt: TGTGCCAGCAGCTTTTTCACTAGCGGGAGGGCCGTGGATGAGCAGTTCTTC
CDR3aa: CASSFFTSGRAVDEQFF

j_gene: TRBJ1-1
v_gene: TRBV6-1
d_gene: TRBD1
abundance: many
CDR3nt: TGTGCCAGCAGTTCCGATAGGCAGGGGGCGCTCACTGAAGCTTTCTTT
CDR3aa: CASSSDRQGALTEAFF

j_gene: TRBJ2-3
v_gene: TRBV24-1
d_gene: NA
abundance: many
CDR3nt: TGTGCCACCAGTGATCCCCTAACGGGAGTCCCGGGGGATACGCAGTATTTT
CDR3aa: CATSDPLTGVPGDTQYF

j_gene: TRBJ1-1
v_gene: TRBV3-1
d_gene: NA
abundance: many
CDR3nt: TGTGCCAGCAGCCAAGGGGGGGCGGGCACTGAAGCTTTCTTT
CDR3aa: CASSQGGAGTEAFF

j_gene: TRBJ2-3
v_gene: TRBV2
d_gene: NA
abundance: many
CDR3nt: TGTGCCAGCAGTGTTGAGGACAGTTTTAGCACAGATACGCAGTATTTT
CDR3aa: CASSVEDSFSTDTQYF

j_gene: TRBJ2-5
v_gene: TRBV6-2/TRBV6-3
d_gene: NA
abundance: many
CDR3nt: TGTGCCAGCAATTACCGAGGAGGAGGGACCCAGTACTTC
CDR3aa: CASNYRGGGTQYF

j_gene: TRBJ2-7
v_gene: TRBV28
d_gene: NA
abundance: NA
CDR3nt: TGTGCCAGCGGATCCCTGGGACCTACACGGGAGCAGTACTTC
CDR3aa: CASGSLGPTREQYF

j_gene: TRBJ2-5
v_gene: TRBV7-9
d_gene: NA
abundance: many
CDR3nt: TGTGCCAGCACCGGAGTCGTGGAGACCCAGTACTTC
CDR3aa: CASTGVVETQYF

j_gene: TRBJ1-1
v_gene: TRBV14
d_gene: NA
abundance: many
CDR3nt: TGTGCCAGCAGCCAACGGCCCCAGGGTGGCACTGAAGCTTTCTTT
CDR3aa: CASSQRPQGGTEAFF

j_gene: TRBJ2-7
v_gene: TRBV18
d_gene: TRBD1
abundance: few
CDR3nt: TGTGCCAGCTCACCGTTCAGGGACAGGGAAATACGCGAGCAGTACTTC
CDR3aa: CASSPFRDREIREQYF

j_gene: TRBJ1-2
v_gene: TRBV5-6
d_gene: NA
abundance: NA
CDR3nt: TGTGCCAGCAGGGGCCTGGAGGACTATGGCTACACCTTC
CDR3aa: CASRGLEDYGYTF

j_gene: TRBJ1-1
v_gene: TRBV7-2
d_gene: TRBD1
abundance: NA
CDR3nt: TGTGCCAGCAGCTTAGGGAGACAGGGAAGAAAAGCTTTCTTT
CDR3aa: CASSLGRQGRKAFF

j_gene: TRBJ1-3
v_gene: TRBV28
d_gene: NA
abundance: many
CDR3nt: TGTGCCAGCAGTTTGACGGCTGGAAACACCATATATTTT
CDR3aa: CASSLTAGNTIYF

j_gene: TRBJ2-1
v_gene: TRBV2
d_gene: TRBD1
abundance: many
CDR3nt: TGTGCCAGCAGAGGCAGGGGGCTCTACAATGAGCAGTTCTTC
CDR3aa: CASRGRGLYNEQFF

j_gene: TRBJ2-7
v_gene: TRBV20-1
d_gene: NA
abundance: many
CDR3nt: TGCAGTGCTAGAGATCAAAACGCGGGTCTCCGCTACGAGCAGTACTTC
CDR3aa: CSARDQNAGLRYEQYF

j_gene: TRBJ1-6
v_gene: TRBV29-1
d_gene: TRBD1
abundance: many
CDR3nt: TGCAGCGCAAGACAGGGCCTAGGTTCACCCCTCCACTTT
CDR3aa: CSARQGLGSPLHF

j_gene: TRBJ1-1
v_gene: TRBV12-5
d_gene: NA
abundance: once
CDR3nt: TGTGCTAGTGGTTTGACCCCCGAATTGAGCACTAAAGCTTTCTTT
CDR3aa: CASGLTPELSTKAFF

j_gene: TRBJ2-7
v_gene: TRBV12-3/TRBV12-4
d_gene: TRBD1
abundance: many
CDR3nt: TGTGCCAGCAGCGCGACAGGGGGCTTGGGCGAGCAGTACTTC
CDR3aa: CASSATGGLGEQYF

j_gene: TRBJ2-1
v_gene: TRBV28
d_gene: NA
abundance: many
CDR3nt: TGTGCCCGCCCCGGGGGACACGGGACAAGACTTGAATCGTACAATGAGCAGTTCTTC
CDR3aa: CARPGGHGTRLESYNEQFF

j_gene: TRBJ2-1
v_gene: TRBV13
d_gene: TRBD2
abundance: many
CDR3nt: TGTGCCAGCAGCGGTGCGGAACTAGCGGGAGTAGGTTACAATGAGCAGTTCTTC
CDR3aa: CASSGAELAGVGYNEQFF

j_gene: TRBJ2-7
v_gene: TRBV20-1
d_gene: TRBD1
abundance: NA
CDR3nt: TGCAGTGGCAAAGTGACAGGGGGGACCTACTACGAGCAGTACTTC
CDR3aa: CSGKVTGGTYYEQYF

j_gene: TRBJ1-1
v_gene: TRBV29-1
d_gene: NA
abundance: few
CDR3nt: TGCAGCGTTGATAAGGCCAGGAACACTGAAGCTTTCTTT
CDR3aa: CSVDKARNTEAFF

j_gene: TRBJ1-5
v_gene: TRBV19
d_gene: NA
abundance: many
CDR3nt: TGTGCCAGTAGTATTGTTGGAGCTCCGCCCCAGCATTTT
CDR3aa: CASSIVGAPPQHF

j_gene: TRBJ1-1
v_gene: TRBV3-1
d_gene: NA
abundance: NA
CDR3nt: TGTGCCAGCAGCCAAGATCTTTTGGCAGTGAACACTGAAGCTTTCTTT
CDR3aa: CASSQDLLAVNTEAFF

j_gene: TRBJ2-7
v_gene: TRBV2
d_gene: NA
abundance: NA
CDR3nt: TGTGCCAGCAGTGATTCGGACCTAAGCTACGAGCAGTACTTC
CDR3aa: CASSDSDLSYEQYF

j_gene: TRBJ2-2
v_gene: TRBV6-2/TRBV6-3
d_gene: TRBD2
abundance: many
CDR3nt: TGTGCCAGCAGTTACGACGGGACTACCAAGAACACCGGGGAGCTGTTTTTT
CDR3aa: CASSYDGTTKNTGELFF

j_gene: TRBJ2-1
v_gene: TRBV20-1
d_gene: TRBD2
abundance: NA
CDR3nt: TGCAGTGCTAGAATTACCTTAGCGGGAGTGGGTAATGAGCAGTTCTTC
CDR3aa: CSARITLAGVGNEQFF

j_gene: TRBJ1-2
v_gene: TRBV27
d_gene: TRBD1
abundance: many
CDR3nt: TGTGCCAGCAGTCGACAGGGGGAATTAGATGGCTACACCTTC
CDR3aa: CASSRQGELDGYTF

j_gene: TRBJ1-5
v_gene: TRBV15
d_gene: NA
abundance: many
CDR3nt: TGTGCCACCAGCAGAGATACGGGACTGAGCAATCAGCCCCAGCATTTT
CDR3aa: CATSRDTGLSNQPQHF

j_gene: TRBJ1-4
v_gene: TRBV11-2
d_gene: TRBD1
abundance: NA
CDR3nt: TGTGCCAGCAGCAGGACAGGGATTGAAAAACTGTTTTTT
CDR3aa: CASSRTGIEKLFF

j_gene: TRBJ1-5
v_gene: TRBV6-1
d_gene: NA
abundance: many
CDR3nt: TGTGCCAGCAGTTCCCAGGCTCAGCCCCAGCATTTT
CDR3aa: CASSSQAQPQHF

j_gene: TRBJ2-3
v_gene: TRBV9
d_gene: NA
abundance: few
CDR3nt: TGTGCCAGCAGCGTAGAGGGCGGGGGCACAGATACGCAGTATTTT
CDR3aa: CASSVEGGGTDTQYF

j_gene: TRBJ1-3
v_gene: TRBV12-3/TRBV12-4
d_gene: NA
abundance: many
CDR3nt: TGTGCCAGCAGTCTTGCGGGGGCTAGGGGAAACACCATATATTTT
CDR3aa: CASSLAGARGNTIYF

j_gene: TRBJ2-7
v_gene: TRBV5-1
d_gene: NA
abundance: NA
CDR3nt: TGCGCCAGCAGCGACTACCGGGACGCGCAGTACTTC
CDR3aa: CASSDYRDAQYF

j_gene: TRBJ2-1
v_gene: TRBV4-1
d_gene: NA
abundance: few
CDR3nt: TGCGCCAGCAGCCGACTCCCCGCGGGCCTAACCTCCTACAATGAGCAGTTCTTC
CDR3aa: CASSRLPAGLTSYNEQFF

j_gene: TRBJ1-5
v_gene: TRBV2
d_gene: TRBD1
abundance: many
CDR3nt: TGTGCCAGCAGTTGGACAGGGAGAAATCAGCCCCAGCATTTT
CDR3aa: CASSWTGRNQPQHF

j_gene: TRBJ2-1
v_gene: TRBV2
d_gene: NA
abundance: many
CDR3nt: TGTGCCAGCACGGTCCTCAATGAGCAGTTCTTC
CDR3aa: CASTVLNEQFF

j_gene: TRBJ1-1
v_gene: TRBV29-1
d_gene: TRBD1
abundance: many
CDR3nt: TGCAGCGTCAGGACAGGGATAGACACTGAAGCTTTCTTT
CDR3aa: CSVRTGIDTEAFF

j_gene: TRBJ2-3
v_gene: TRBV6-5
d_gene: TRBD1
abundance: many
CDR3nt: TGTGCCAGCAGTTACTCAGGGGGCCGCACAGATACGCAGTATTTT
CDR3aa: CASSYSGGRTDTQYF

j_gene: TRBJ1-2
v_gene: TRBV2
d_gene: NA
abundance: many
CDR3nt: TGTGCCAGCAGCAGACAGACTAATAACTATGGCTACACCTTC
CDR3aa: CASSRQTNNYGYTF

j_gene: TRBJ1-2
v_gene: TRBV20-1
d_gene: NA
abundance: NA
CDR3nt: TGCAGTGCTACATCGCTCAGCGGGGGGTTCTATGGCTACACCTTC
CDR3aa: CSATSLSGGFYGYTF

j_gene: TRBJ1-1
v_gene: TRBV29-1
d_gene: NA
abundance: many
CDR3nt: TGCAGCGTTGATGATCCGACCACCTATAACACTGAAGCTTTCTTT
CDR3aa: CSVDDPTTYNTEAFF

j_gene: TRBJ2-5
v_gene: TRBV7-2
d_gene: NA
abundance: NA
CDR3nt: TGTGCCAGCAGCTTAGCGTTACTAGAAGAGACCCAGTACTTC
CDR3aa: CASSLALLEETQYF

j_gene: TRBJ2-7
v_gene: TRBV20-1
d_gene: TRBD1
abundance: many
CDR3nt: TGCAGTGCTATAGGACAGGGGGCGGTCGAGCAGTACTTC
CDR3aa: CSAIGQGAVEQYF

j_gene: TRBJ2-2
v_gene: TRBV9
d_gene: NA
abundance: NA
CDR3nt: TGTGCCAGCAGCCCCCGTGGGGACACCGGGGAGCTGTTTTTT
CDR3aa: CASSPRGDTGELFF

j_gene: TRBJ2-5
v_gene: TRBV19
d_gene: TRBD2
abundance: few
CDR3nt: TGTGCCAGTAGTATCGGGCGGGGGGGCCGAGAGACCCAGTACTTC
CDR3aa: CASSIGRGGRETQYF

j_gene: TRBJ2-7
v_gene: TRBV28
d_gene: TRBD1
abundance: many
CDR3nt: TGTGCCAGCTGGCGAGGACAGGGAAGTGACGAGCAGTACTTC
CDR3aa: CASWRGQGSDEQYF

j_gene: TRBJ2-5
v_gene: TRBV4-2
d_gene: TRBD2
abundance: NA
CDR3nt: TGTGCCAGCAGCCAAGAAGCAGCGGGGGGGGGAGGCGAGACCCAGTACTTC
CDR3aa: CASSQEAAGGGGETQYF

j_gene: TRBJ2-7
v_gene: TRBV20-1
d_gene: TRBD1
abundance: many
CDR3nt: TGCAGTGCTGTGGGGACAGTTACCTACGAGCAGTACTTC
CDR3aa: CSAVGTVTYEQYF

j_gene: TRBJ2-2
v_gene: TRBV19
d_gene: NA
abundance: few
CDR3nt: TGTGCCAGTAGTACCCTCGACAGAGACACCGGGGAGCTGTTTTTT
CDR3aa: CASSTLDRDTGELFF

j_gene: TRBJ2-1
v_gene: TRBV3-1
d_gene: NA
abundance: few
CDR3nt: TGTGCCAGCAGCCAAGATGGTGGGAATTACAATGAGCAGTTCTTC
CDR3aa: CASSQDGGNYNEQFF